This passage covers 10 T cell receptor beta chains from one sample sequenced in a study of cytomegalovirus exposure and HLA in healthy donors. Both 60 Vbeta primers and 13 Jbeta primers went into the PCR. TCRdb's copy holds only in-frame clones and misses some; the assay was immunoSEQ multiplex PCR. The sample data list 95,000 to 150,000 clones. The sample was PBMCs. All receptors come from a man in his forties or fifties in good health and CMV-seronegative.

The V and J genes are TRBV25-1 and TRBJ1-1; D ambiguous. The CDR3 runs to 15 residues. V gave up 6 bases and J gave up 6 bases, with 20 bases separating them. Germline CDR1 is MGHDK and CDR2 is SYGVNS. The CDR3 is CASRPADREGSEAFF. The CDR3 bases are TGTGCCAGCAGGCCTGCCGATCGGGAAGGATCTGAAGCTTTCTTT.

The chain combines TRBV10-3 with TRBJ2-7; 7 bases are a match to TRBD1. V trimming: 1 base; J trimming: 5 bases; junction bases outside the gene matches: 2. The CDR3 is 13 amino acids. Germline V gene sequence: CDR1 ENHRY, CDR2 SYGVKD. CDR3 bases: TGTGCCATCAGTGAGTGGGACAGTGACGAGCAGTACTTC. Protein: CAISEWDSDEQYF.

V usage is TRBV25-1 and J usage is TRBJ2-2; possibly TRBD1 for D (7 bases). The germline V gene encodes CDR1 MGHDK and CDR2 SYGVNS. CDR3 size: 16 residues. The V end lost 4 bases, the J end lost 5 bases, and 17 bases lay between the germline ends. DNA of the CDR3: TGTGCCAGCAGTGCCTGGGGGGCAGGGGGGACCGGGGAGCTGTTTTTT. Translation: CASSAWGAGGTGELFF.

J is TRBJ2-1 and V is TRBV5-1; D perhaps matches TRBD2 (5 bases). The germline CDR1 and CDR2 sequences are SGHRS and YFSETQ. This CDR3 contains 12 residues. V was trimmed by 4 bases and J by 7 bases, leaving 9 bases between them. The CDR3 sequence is CASSRPGNEQFF. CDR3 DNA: TGCGCCAGCAGCAGACCGGGAAATGAGCAGTTCTTC.

CDR3 coding DNA: TGTGCCAGCAGTTTAGGGGGCGCGGCTGAAGCTTTCTTT. This sequence encodes CASSLGGAAEAFF. The V and J genes are TRBV28 and TRBJ1-1, with a possible D match to TRBD1 (6 bases). CDR1 MDHEN and CDR2 SYDVKM come from the germline V gene. The V end was cut by 2 bases, the J end by 6 bases, with 10 bases between. The CDR3 has 13 amino acids.

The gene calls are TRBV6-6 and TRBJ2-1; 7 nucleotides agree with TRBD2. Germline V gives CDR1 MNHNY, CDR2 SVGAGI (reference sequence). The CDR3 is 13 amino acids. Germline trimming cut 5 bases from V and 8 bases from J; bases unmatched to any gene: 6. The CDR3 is CASSPPGLHEQFF. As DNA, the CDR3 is TGTGCCAGCAGTCCCCCGGGACTACATGAGCAGTTCTTC.

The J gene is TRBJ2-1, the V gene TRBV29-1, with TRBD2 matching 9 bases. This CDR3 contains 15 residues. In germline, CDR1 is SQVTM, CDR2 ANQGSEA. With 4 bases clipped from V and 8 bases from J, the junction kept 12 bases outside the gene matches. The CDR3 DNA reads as TGCAGCGTTGTAAGAATCCAGCGGGGGGACGATGAGCAGTTCTTC. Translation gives CSVVRIQRGDDEQFF.

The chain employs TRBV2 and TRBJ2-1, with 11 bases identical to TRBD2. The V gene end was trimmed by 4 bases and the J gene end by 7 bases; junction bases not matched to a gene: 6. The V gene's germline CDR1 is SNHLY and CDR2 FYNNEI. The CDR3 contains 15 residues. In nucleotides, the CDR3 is TGTGCCAGCAGTGTAACCGGGACTAGCGGTAATGAGCAGTTCTTC. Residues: CASSVTGTSGNEQFF.

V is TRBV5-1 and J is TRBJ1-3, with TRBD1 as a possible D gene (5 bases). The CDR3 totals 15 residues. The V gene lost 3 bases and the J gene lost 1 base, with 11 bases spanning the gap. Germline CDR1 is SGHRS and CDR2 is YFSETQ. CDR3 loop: CASSYDPGSGNTIYF. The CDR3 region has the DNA TGCGCCAGCAGCTATGACCCAGGGTCTGGAAACACCATATATTTT.

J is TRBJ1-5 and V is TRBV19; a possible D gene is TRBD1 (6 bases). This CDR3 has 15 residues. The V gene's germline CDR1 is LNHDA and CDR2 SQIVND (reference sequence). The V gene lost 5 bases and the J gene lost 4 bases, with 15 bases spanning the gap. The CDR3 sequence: CASSDMGTQNQPQHF. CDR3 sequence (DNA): TGTGCCAGTAGTGATATGGGGACACAGAATCAGCCCCAGCATTTT.